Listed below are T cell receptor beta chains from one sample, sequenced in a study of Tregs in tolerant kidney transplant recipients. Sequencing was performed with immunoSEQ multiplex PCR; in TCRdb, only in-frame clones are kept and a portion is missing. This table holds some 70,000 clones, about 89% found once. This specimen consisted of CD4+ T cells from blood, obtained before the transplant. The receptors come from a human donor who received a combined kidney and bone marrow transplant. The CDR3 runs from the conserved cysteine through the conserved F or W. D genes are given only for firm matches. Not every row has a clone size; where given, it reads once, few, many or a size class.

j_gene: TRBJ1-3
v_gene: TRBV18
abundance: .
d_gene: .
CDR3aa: CASSLVMEISGNTIYF
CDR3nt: TGTGCCAGCTCATTGGTTATGGAGATCTCTGGAAACACCATATATTTT

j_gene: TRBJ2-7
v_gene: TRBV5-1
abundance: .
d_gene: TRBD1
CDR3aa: CASSSGQLSIYEQYF
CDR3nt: TGCGCCAGCAGCTCGGGACAGCTATCAATCTACGAGCAGTACTTC

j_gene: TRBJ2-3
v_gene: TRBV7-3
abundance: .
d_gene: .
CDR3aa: CASSLSPSDTQYF
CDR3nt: TGTGCCAGCAGCTTATCCCCGTCGGATACGCAGTATTTT

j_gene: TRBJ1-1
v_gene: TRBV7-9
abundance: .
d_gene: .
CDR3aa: CASSPRNTEAFF
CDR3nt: TGTGCCAGCAGCCCCAGGAACACTGAAGCTTTCTTT

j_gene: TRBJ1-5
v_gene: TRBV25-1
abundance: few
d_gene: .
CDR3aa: CASSEYVGRGPHF
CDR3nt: TGTGCCAGCAGTGAATACGTAGGAAGGGGTCCGCATTTT

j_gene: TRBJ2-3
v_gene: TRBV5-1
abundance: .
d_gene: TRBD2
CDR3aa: CASSSGLTSASTDTQYF
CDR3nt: TGCGCCAGCAGTTCGGGACTTACTAGCGCGAGCACAGATACGCAGTATTTT

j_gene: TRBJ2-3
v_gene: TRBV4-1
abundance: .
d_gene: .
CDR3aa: CASSLGVGIADTQYF
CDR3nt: TGCGCCAGCAGCCTAGGGGTGGGGATTGCCGATACGCAGTATTTT

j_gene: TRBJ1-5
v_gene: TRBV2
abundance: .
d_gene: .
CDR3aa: CASSNYGRVNQPQHF
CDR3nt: TGTGCCAGCAGTAACTATGGGAGAGTCAATCAGCCCCAGCATTTT

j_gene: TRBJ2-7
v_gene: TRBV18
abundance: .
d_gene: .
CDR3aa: CASSPQGVGVGYEQYF
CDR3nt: TGTGCCAGCTCACCACAGGGGGTGGGAGTTGGCTACGAGCAGTACTTC

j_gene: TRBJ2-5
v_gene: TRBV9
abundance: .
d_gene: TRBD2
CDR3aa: CASSVGGSGIRETQYF
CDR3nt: TGTGCCAGCAGCGTAGGAGGTAGCGGGATCAGGGAGACCCAGTACTTC

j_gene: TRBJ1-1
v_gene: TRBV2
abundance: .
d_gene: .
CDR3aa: CASSERVFAEAFF
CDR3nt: TGTGCCAGCAGTGAGAGGGTTTTCGCTGAAGCTTTCTTT

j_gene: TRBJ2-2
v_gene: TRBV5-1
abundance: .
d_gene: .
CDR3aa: CASSSGISNTGELFF
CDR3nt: TGCGCCAGCAGCTCCGGGATTTCGAACACCGGGGAGCTGTTTTTT

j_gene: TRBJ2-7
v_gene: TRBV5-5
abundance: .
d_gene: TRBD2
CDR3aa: CASSLNHGLAGEEQYF
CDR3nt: TGTGCCAGCAGCCTTAATCACGGACTAGCGGGAGAGGAGCAGTACTTC

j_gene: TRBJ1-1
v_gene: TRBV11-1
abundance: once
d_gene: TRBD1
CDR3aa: CASSFRTGMNTEAFF
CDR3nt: TGTGCCAGCAGCTTCCGGACAGGGATGAACACTGAAGCTTTCTTT

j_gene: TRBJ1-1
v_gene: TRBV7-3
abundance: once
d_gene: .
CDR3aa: CASSLGAGSTEAFF
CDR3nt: TGTGCCAGCAGCTTAGGGGCAGGGTCCACTGAAGCTTTCTTT

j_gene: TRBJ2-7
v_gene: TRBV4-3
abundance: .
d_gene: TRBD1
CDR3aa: CASSQVQDRGPLQYF
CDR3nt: TGCGCCAGCAGCCAAGTACAGGACAGGGGGCCTTTGCAGTACTTC

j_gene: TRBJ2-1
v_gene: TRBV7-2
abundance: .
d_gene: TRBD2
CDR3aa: CASSQKTSGRNEQFF
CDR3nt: TGTGCCAGCAGCCAAAAGACTAGCGGGAGGAATGAGCAGTTCTTC

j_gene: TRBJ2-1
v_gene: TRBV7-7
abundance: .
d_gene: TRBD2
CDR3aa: CASSLAGGGHNEQFF
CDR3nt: TGTGCTAGCAGCTTAGCGGGAGGAGGTCACAATGAGCAGTTCTTC

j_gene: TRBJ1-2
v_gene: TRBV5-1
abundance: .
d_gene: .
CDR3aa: CASSLDRDGYTF
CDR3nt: TGCGCCAGCAGCTTGGACAGGGATGGCTACACCTTC

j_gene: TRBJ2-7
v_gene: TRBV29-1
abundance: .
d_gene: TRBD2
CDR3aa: CSATTSGITYEQYF
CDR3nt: TGCAGCGCAACCACTAGCGGGATTACCTACGAGCAGTACTTC

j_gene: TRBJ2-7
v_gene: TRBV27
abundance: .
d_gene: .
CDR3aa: CASSLSPGGLYEQYF
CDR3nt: TGTGCCAGCAGTTTATCCCCCGGGGGGCTTTACGAGCAGTACTTC

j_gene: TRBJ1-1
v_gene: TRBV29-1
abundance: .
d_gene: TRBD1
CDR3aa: CSSTGTGLSTEAFF
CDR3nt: TGCAGCTCGACGGGGACAGGGCTGAGTACTGAAGCTTTCTTT